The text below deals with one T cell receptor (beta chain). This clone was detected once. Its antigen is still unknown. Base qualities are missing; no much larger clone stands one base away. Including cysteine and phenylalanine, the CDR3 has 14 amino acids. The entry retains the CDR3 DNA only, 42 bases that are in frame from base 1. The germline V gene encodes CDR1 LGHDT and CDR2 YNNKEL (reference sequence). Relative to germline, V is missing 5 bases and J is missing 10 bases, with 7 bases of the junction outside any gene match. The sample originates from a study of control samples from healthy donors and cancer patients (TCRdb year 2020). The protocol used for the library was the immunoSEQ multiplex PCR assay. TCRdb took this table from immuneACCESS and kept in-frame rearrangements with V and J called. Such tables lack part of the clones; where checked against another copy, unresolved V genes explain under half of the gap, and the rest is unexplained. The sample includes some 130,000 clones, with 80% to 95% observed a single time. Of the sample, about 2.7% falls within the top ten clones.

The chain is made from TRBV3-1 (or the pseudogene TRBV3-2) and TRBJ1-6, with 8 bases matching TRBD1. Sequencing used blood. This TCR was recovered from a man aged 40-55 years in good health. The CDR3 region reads CASSKTGVDSPLHF. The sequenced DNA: TGTGCCAGCAGCAAGACAGGGGTTGACTCACCCCTCCACTTT.